This passage covers 29 T cell receptor beta chains from one sample sequenced in a study of regulatory and conventional T cells in RAG deficiency. Regulatory T cells were sorted from blood as CD4+ CD25-high CD127-low cells. Libraries were prepared by immunoSEQ multiplex PCR; TCRdb keeps only in-frame clonotypes and omits some of them. Of 10,000 or so clones detected, roughly 94% appear once; the ten largest clones hold approximately 1.5%. This same sample was also part of a study on regulatory T cells. That paper states: The PCR used 52 TRBV and 13 TRBJ primers.

The specimen was CD127- CD25+ CD4+ Tregs sorted from blood. The receptor set was obtained from a human donor in good health.

This chain joins TRBV9 and TRBJ1-2; 12 bases are a match to TRBD1. This CDR3 region has 16 residues. The trim removed 5 bases at V and 7 bases at J, leaving 12 bases unmatched. Germline V lookup: CDR1 SGDLS, CDR2 YYNGEE. The DNA of the CDR3 is TGTGCCAGCAGGCCGGGACAGGGGGCGCCCGGTGGTGGCTACACCTTC. It encodes CASRPGQGAPGGGYTF.

The chain recombines TRBV11-2 with TRBJ2-7; 7 bases are shared with TRBD1. Germline-derived CDR1 and CDR2 are SGHAT and FQNNGV. The CDR3 spans 13 residues. The V and J ends lost 7 bases and 2 bases, in that order; junction bases with no gene match: 5. The chain's CDR3 is CASNDRAPYEQYF. DNA of the CDR3: TGTGCCAGCAACGACAGGGCCCCCTACGAGCAGTACTTC.

The V call is TRBV19, the J call TRBJ1-1; unclear D gene. CDR3 length: 14 residues. Germline CDR1 is LNHDA and CDR2 is SQIVND (reference sequence). The V end lost 6 bases, the J end lost 4 bases, and 15 bases lay between the germline ends. For the CDR3, the DNA is TGTGCCAGTAGCCCACGGGGAGGGCGCACTGAAGCTTTCTTT. Translating gives CASSPRGGRTEAFF.

This chain connects TRBV7-9 to TRBJ2-5; 11 positions agree with TRBD2. V dropped 5 bases and J dropped 2; count of bases not matched to a gene: 4. Per germline, CDR1 SEHNR and CDR2 FQNEAQ (reference sequence). This CDR3 comprises 15 residues. The CDR3 DNA reads TGTGCCAGCAGCCCCGGGACTAGCGGACAAGAGACCCAGTACTTC. This sequence encodes CASSPGTSGQETQYF. Full variable domain (remainder filled in from reference TRBV7-9 and TRBJ2-5): DTGVSQNPRHKITKRGQNVTFRCDPISEHNRLYWYRQTLGQGPEFLTYFQNEAQLEKSRLLSDRFSAERPKGSFSTLEIQRTEQGDSAMYLCASSPGTSGQETQYFGPGTRLLVL.

V and J are TRBV7-6 and TRBJ2-7; TRBD2 might be the D (6 bases). CDR3 size: 14 residues. CDR1 is SGHVS, CDR2 FNYEAQ, per germline. Trimming cost V 0 bases and J 5 bases, with 11 bases left between them. CDR3 amino acids: CASSLAAGNHEQYF. For the CDR3, the DNA is TGTGCCAGCAGCTTAGCCGCGGGGAACCACGAGCAGTACTTC. Complete variable domain (other parts from reference TRBV7-6 and TRBJ2-7): GAGVSQSPRYKVTKRGQDVALRCDPISGHVSLYWYRQALGQGPEFLTYFNYEAQQDKSGLPNDRFSAERPEGSISTLTIQRTEQRDSAMYRCASSLAAGNHEQYFGPGTRLTVT.

The chain is built from TRBV21-1 and TRBJ2-3; no DNA check was done on the table's D call, TRBD2. TRBV21-1 is tagged as a pseudogene. The CDR3 runs to 17 residues. The CDR3 reads CASSPPPQAGATDTQYF. The CDR3 region has the DNA TGTGCCAGCAGTCCACCCCCCCAAGCGGGGGCCACAGATACGCAGTATTTT.

The chain combines TRBV5-4 with TRBJ2-1; D is uncertain. Germline V gives CDR1 SGHNT, CDR2 YYREEE (reference sequence). V was shortened by 4 bases and J by 12 bases, with 11 bases between the two germline ends. This CDR3 has 11 residues. Here the CDR3 DNA reads TGTGCCAGCAGCGGAAGACAAGGGCAGTTCTTC. This sequence encodes CASSGRQGQFF.

The CDR3 DNA sequence: TGCGCCAGCAGCTTGTTGGGGGCAAGTACCTACGAGCAGTACTTC. This gives the protein CASSLLGASTYEQYF. V and J are TRBV5-1 and TRBJ2-7; D is perhaps TRBD1 (6 bases). Per germline, CDR1 SGHRS and CDR2 YFSETQ. V gave up 1 base and J gave up 2 bases, with 13 bases separating them. The CDR3 has 15 residues.

This clone was observed a handful of times. The genes are TRBV7-6 and TRBJ2-7, with 8 bases lining up with TRBD2. V dropped 5 bases and J dropped 2; count of bases not matched to a gene: 2. The CDR3 extends over 13 amino acids. CDR1 and CDR2 (germline): SGHVS, FNYEAQ. The CDR3 nucleotides are TGTGCCAGCAGCCAGGGACTAGCCTACGAGCAGTACTTC. This translates into CASSQGLAYEQYF.

The genes are TRBV9 and TRBJ2-6; 9 bases are shared with TRBD2. V trimming: 4 bases; J trimming: 2 bases; junction bases outside the gene matches: 10. In germline, CDR1 is SGDLS, CDR2 YYNGEE. This CDR3 region has 18 residues. The CDR3 loop reads CASSPTGTSSTGANVLTF. In nucleotides, the CDR3 is TGTGCCAGCAGCCCTACCGGGACTAGCTCCACTGGGGCCAACGTCCTGACTTTC. The full variable domain, rest sourced from reference TRBV9 and TRBJ2-6, is DSGVTQTPKHLITATGQRVTLRCSPRSGDLSVYWYQQSLDQGLQFLIQYYNGEERAKGNILERFSAQQFPDLHSELNLSSLELGDSALYFCASSPTGTSSTGANVLTFGAGSRLTVL.

This clone turned up a few times. The chain recombines TRBV6-1 with TRBJ2-3, with 7 bases lining up with TRBD1. Germline V lookup: CDR1 MNHNS, CDR2 SASEGT. The CDR3 totals 15 residues. Trimming removed 2 bases from V and 1 base from J; junction bases left unmatched: 3. The CDR3 DNA sequence: TGTGCCAGCAGTGAAAGGGGGCCACGCACAGATACGCAGTATTTT. Protein: CASSERGPRTDTQYF.

This clone was observed a few times. V is TRBV19 and J is TRBJ1-3; D might be TRBD1 (6 bases). V dropped 5 bases and J dropped 0 bases, with 14 bases sitting between them. This CDR3 contains 16 residues. Germline lookup yields CDR1 LNHDA and CDR2 SQIVND (reference sequence). The CDR3 is CASSALQGFSGNTIYF. CDR3 coding DNA: TGTGCCAGTAGTGCCCTGCAGGGGTTCTCTGGAAACACCATATATTTT.

This sequence joins TRBV9 and TRBJ1-3, with 7 bases lining up with TRBD1. The trim removed 0 bases at V and 0 bases at J, leaving 6 bases unmatched. CDR3 length: 17 residues. From germline, CDR1 is SGDLS and CDR2 YYNGEE. CDR3 DNA: TGTGCCAGCAGCGTAGGGCCAGGGGGTACCTCTGGAAACACCATATATTTT. Its protein is CASSVGPGGTSGNTIYF.

The genes are TRBV2 and TRBJ1-1, with a weak D call TRBD1 (5 bases). Trimming took off 6 bases at V and 1 base at J, with 15 bases between the two ends. The germline gives CDR1 SNHLY, CDR2 FYNNEI. The CDR3 length is 15 residues. In DNA, the CDR3 is TGTGCCAGCAGCCCAATGCGGCAGGGGAACACTGAAGCTTTCTTT. This translates into CASSPMRQGNTEAFF.

This clone was detected only once. The gene calls are TRBV5-1 and TRBJ1-1; D might be TRBD1 (5 bases). This CDR3 spans 15 amino acids. From germline, CDR1 is SGHRS and CDR2 YFSETQ. The V and J ends lost 3 bases and 3 bases respectively, with 15 bases between them. CDR3: CASSSRRGWDTEAFF. DNA for the CDR3: TGCGCCAGCAGCTCTCGACGGGGGTGGGACACTGAAGCTTTCTTT.

The genes are TRBV5-4 and TRBJ1-2; D may be TRBD1 (5 bases). Trimming took 2 bases from V and 3 from J, leaving 11 bases between them. Germline CDR1 is SGHNT and CDR2 is YYREEE (reference sequence). This CDR3 is 14 amino acids long. CDR3 nucleotides: TGTGCCAGCAGCTTTCAGGGTTGGGACTATGGCTACACCTTC. Translated, it gives CASSFQGWDYGYTF.

The gene calls are TRBV5-1 and TRBJ2-2, with 7 bases lining up with TRBD2. V trimming: 2 bases; J trimming: 4 bases; junction bases outside the gene matches: 5. The CDR3 loop spans 15 amino acids. Germline lookup yields CDR1 SGHRS and CDR2 YFSETQ. The CDR3 is CASSLGLAATGELFF. As DNA, the CDR3 is TGCGCCAGCAGCTTAGGGCTAGCGGCCACCGGGGAGCTGTTTTTT.

The V gene is TRBV7-9, the J gene TRBJ2-7; tentatively, D is TRBD1 (6 bases). Between the trimmed V and J ends, which lost 7 bases and 2 bases, there was a span of 15 bases. This CDR3 is built from 14 residues. Germline-derived CDR1 and CDR2 are SEHNR and FQNEAQ (reference sequence). CDR3 coding DNA: TGTGCCAGCACCTCCCCGGGACAAACCTACGAGCAGTACTTC. It is translated as CASTSPGQTYEQYF.

The chain joins TRBV20-1 to TRBJ2-7; 7 bases map to TRBD1. Per germline, CDR1 DFQATT and CDR2 SNEGSKA (reference sequence). The CDR3 is 11 residues long. Here the CDR3 reads CSATGAYEQYF. The CDR3 DNA reads TGCAGCGCCACAGGGGCCTACGAGCAGTACTTC.

This chain uses TRBV10-2 with TRBJ1-5, with D maybe TRBD1 (6 bases). This CDR3 is 15 amino acids long. The germline gives CDR1 WSHSY, CDR2 SAAADI. Between the trimmed V and J ends, which lost 6 bases and 5 bases, there was a span of 17 bases. The CDR3 sequence is CASSSDWGGYQPQHF. The CDR3 region has the DNA TGCGCCAGCAGCTCAGACTGGGGGGGCTATCAGCCCCAGCATTTT.

The J gene is TRBJ2-5, the V gene TRBV11-2; 7 bases line up with TRBD2. Germline CDR1 and CDR2: SGHAT and FQNNGV. The J segment lost 5 bases and the V segment lost 1 base, leaving 7 bases of the junction unmatched. The CDR3 has 15 amino acids. Written as DNA, the CDR3 is TGTGCCAGCAGCTTAGTGGGGGGGTCCTTGGAGACCCAGTACTTC. Amino acid sequence: CASSLVGGSLETQYF.

The chain recombines TRBV5-1 with TRBJ2-3; the D is unclear. V was pared by 2 bases and J by 0 bases, with 13 bases between. The CDR3 has 16 amino acids. Germline-derived CDR1 and CDR2 are SGHRS and YFSETQ. CDR3 residues: CASSFIRSPSTDTQYF. The DNA for the CDR3 is TGCGCCAGCAGCTTTATCCGGTCCCCCAGCACAGATACGCAGTATTTT.

This chain's CDR3 is CASSLAPGQVYEQYF. The CDR3 nucleotides are TGCGCCAGCAGCTTGGCCCCGGGACAGGTATACGAGCAGTACTTC. The gene calls are TRBV5-1 and TRBJ2-7, with 8 nucleotides matching TRBD1. V lost 0 bases, J lost 4 bases, and 6 bases stayed unmatched. The CDR3 consists of 15 residues. CDR1 SGHRS and CDR2 YFSETQ come from the germline V gene.

The V call is TRBV5-1, the J call TRBJ1-1, with a weak D call TRBD1 (5 bases). The CDR3 length is 12 residues. Germline CDR1 SGHRS, CDR2 YFSETQ. Trimming left V 3 bases short and J 3 bases short, with 6 bases between. For the CDR3, the DNA is TGCGCCAGCAGCTGGGGGGACACTGAAGCTTTCTTT. Translated: CASSWGDTEAFF.

The genes are TRBV28 and TRBJ2-1, with 13 nucleotides matching TRBD2. Germline-derived CDR1 and CDR2 are MDHEN and SYDVKM. Trimming took 1 base from V and 8 from J; bases not matched to a gene: 8. The CDR3 totals 17 residues. The CDR3 protein is CASSLSRGGLAGDEQFF. Written as DNA, the CDR3 is TGTGCCAGCAGTTTATCTCGGGGAGGACTAGCGGGGGATGAGCAGTTCTTC.

Remarks on this clone: One end of the junction does not line up with germline, which may come from a read error. The chain's CDR3 is CASSPRGGPYEQYF. CDR3 sequence (DNA): TGTGCTAGCAGCCCAAGGGGAGGACCCTACGAGCAGTACTTC. The rearrangement joins TRBV7-7 to TRBJ2-7; D possibly corresponds to TRBD2 (6 bases). The CDR3 length is 14 residues. Germline CDR1 and CDR2: SSHAT and FNYEAQ (reference sequence).

V is TRBV4-2 and J is TRBJ2-2, with D perhaps matching TRBD2 (7 bases). The CDR3 totals 14 residues. CDR1 and CDR2 from the germline V gene are LGHNA and YNFKEQ. V dropped 2 bases and J dropped 7 bases, with 11 bases sitting between them. The CDR3 DNA reads as TGTGCCAGCAGCCAACGGGGGGCCCACGGGGAGCTGTTTTTT. It specifies CASSQRGAHGELFF.

This chain links TRBV6-6 with TRBJ2-1; D may be TRBD1 (6 bases). V was shortened by 5 bases and J by 4 bases, with 18 bases between the two germline ends. The CDR3 is made up of 16 amino acids. Germline loops: CDR1 MNHNY, CDR2 SVGAGI (reference sequence). CDR3 amino acids: CASSPRTGPGYNEQFF. The CDR3 bases are TGTGCCAGCAGTCCCCGTACAGGGCCCGGATACAATGAGCAGTTCTTC.

V usage is TRBV28 and J usage is TRBJ1-2; 7 positions match TRBD1. V shed 6 bases, J shed 4 bases, and the junction held 5 bases outside the gene matches. This CDR3 region has 13 residues. The V gene's germline CDR1 is MDHEN and CDR2 SYDVKM. The CDR3 DNA reads TGTGCCAGCAGACTTACAGGGGCCTATGGCTACACCTTC. This codes for CASRLTGAYGYTF.